A selection of T cell receptor beta chains follows, all from one sample in a study of post-analysis software for immune sequencing data. TCRdb called the PCR reads again in MiXCR, with one record for every CDR3 protein. The sample lists about 260,000 distinct CDR3 sequences, 30% to 45% occurring once. Sequencing was done on a sample of blood. All receptors derive from a girl aged 10 to 17 with multiple sclerosis. The CDR3 runs from the conserved cysteine through the conserved F or W. D genes are given only for firm matches. The size field is filled for only some rows; it gives once, few, many or a size class.

d_call	v_call	clone_size	j_call	cdr3_aa	cdr3_nt
-	TRBV13	many	TRBJ2-1	CASSFSSGDDEQFF	TGTGCCAGCAGCTTTTCCTCTGGGGACGATGAGCAGTTCTTC
TRBD1	TRBV7-2	-	TRBJ2-3	CASSLGGTGITDTQYF	TGTGCCAGCAGCTTAGGGGGGACAGGGATCACAGATACGCAGTATTTT
TRBD1	TRBV29-1	few	TRBJ1-2	CSVQDPGQGRNYGYTF	TGCAGCGTACAAGACCCGGGACAGGGGAGGAACTATGGCTACACCTTC
TRBD1	TRBV7-2	-	TRBJ2-3	CASSLDGQGLQYF	TGTGCCAGCAGCTTAGACGGACAGGGGTTGCAGTATTTT
-	TRBV29-1	once	TRBJ2-7	CSVDGGYEQYF	TGCAGCGTTGATGGCGGCTACGAGCAGTACTTC
-	TRBV29-1	-	TRBJ2-1	CSVGRGNNEQFF	TGCAGCGTGGGACGTGGTAACAATGAGCAGTTCTTC
TRBD1	TRBV5-5	few	TRBJ2-5	CASSSRQGRQETQYF	TGTGCCAGCAGCTCGAGACAGGGGAGGCAAGAGACCCAGTACTTC
-	TRBV7-9	-	TRBJ1-4	CASSYGADEKLFF	TGTGCCAGCAGCTACGGGGCGGACGAAAAACTGTTTTTT
-	TRBV29-1	-	TRBJ2-5	CSVEDQHRAEETQYF	TGCAGCGTTGAAGATCAGCACAGGGCGGAGGAGACCCAGTACTTC
-	TRBV7-9	medium-sized	TRBJ1-1	CASSLPGEAFF	TGTGCCAGCAGCCTCCCTGGTGAAGCTTTCTTT
TRBD2	TRBV5-1	many	TRBJ2-1	CASSQGLAGLGTYNEQFF	TGCGCCAGCAGCCAGGGACTAGCGGGACTGGGGACCTACAATGAGCAGTTCTTC
TRBD1	TRBV25-1	-	TRBJ2-5	CASSGGQGAFGEQYF	TGTGCCAGCAGTGGCGGGCAGGGGGCTTTTGGGGAGCAGTACTTC
-	TRBV7-2	many	TRBJ2-4	CASSFTGPPPKNIQYF	TGTGCCAGCAGCTTCACCGGGCCCCCACCCAAAAACATTCAGTACTTC
-	TRBV2	-	TRBJ2-4	CASSVAGSKNIQYF	TGTGCCAGCAGTGTCGCGGGGTCCAAAAACATTCAGTACTTC
-	TRBV19	once	TRBJ1-2	CASSNRTSYGYTF	TGTGCCAGTAGTAACCGAACTTCATATGGCTACACCTTC
-	TRBV12-3/TRBV12-4	-	TRBJ1-2	CASSLVARGTGGYTF	TGTGCCAGCAGTTTAGTTGCCCGGGGGACGGGTGGCTACACCTTC
-	TRBV21-1	few	TRBJ2-1	CASSKGPLGGNEQFF	TGTGCCAGCAGCAAAGGGCCACTTGGCGGCAATGAGCAGTTCTTC
-	TRBV7-3	many	TRBJ2-1	CASSLGTLINEQFF	TGTGCCAGCAGCTTAGGGACGCTAATCAATGAGCAGTTCTTC
TRBD2	TRBV7-2	-	TRBJ2-1	CASSLLGAGGYNEQFF	TGTGCCAGCAGCCTCCTGGGAGCGGGGGGCTACAATGAGCAGTTCTTC
-	TRBV6-6	many	TRBJ2-1	CASSYERGSYNEQFF	TGTGCCAGCAGTTACGAACGGGGGAGCTACAATGAGCAGTTCTTC
-	TRBV7-9	many	TRBJ1-2	CASSLAGGTGNGYTF	TGTGCCAGCAGCTTAGCGGGCGGCACTGGAAATGGCTACACCTTC
-	TRBV28	many	TRBJ2-5	CASSFGLKRETQYF	TGTGCCAGCAGTTTCGGGCTTAAGAGAGAGACCCAGTACTTC
-	TRBV10-2	-	TRBJ1-5	CASSLIQGQPQHF	TGCGCCAGCAGTTTGATCCAGGGGCAGCCCCAGCATTTT
-	TRBV4-1	many	TRBJ1-5	CASSQEGEIQPQHF	TGCGCCAGCAGCCAAGAAGGGGAGATACAGCCCCAGCATTTT
-	TRBV5-1	-	TRBJ2-3	CASSLDPTDTRYF	TGCGCCAGCAGCTTGGACCCCACAGATACGCGGTATTTT
TRBD2	TRBV27	many	TRBJ2-3	CASSSFRLAGVEDTQYF	TGTGCCAGCAGTTCATTCAGACTAGCGGGAGTCGAAGATACGCAGTATTTT
-	TRBV3-1	many	TRBJ2-3	CASSQDGGDNTDTQYF	TGTGCCAGCAGCCAAGATGGGGGGGACAACACAGATACGCAGTATTTT
-	TRBV29-1	-	TRBJ2-2	CSGLLAPNTGELFF	TGCAGCGGTCTACTAGCTCCGAACACCGGGGAGCTGTTTTTT
-	TRBV20-1	many	TRBJ2-3	CSALTSTDTQYF	TGCAGTGCCTTGACTAGCACAGATACGCAGTATTTT
-	TRBV5-5	-	TRBJ2-7	CASSFGHRGSYEQYF	TGTGCCAGCAGCTTCGGCCACCGGGGCTCCTACGAGCAGTACTTC
-	TRBV29-1	-	TRBJ2-2	CSVAGANAGELFF	TGCAGCGTTGCAGGAGCGAACGCCGGGGAGCTGTTTTTT
TRBD2	TRBV28	-	TRBJ2-2	CASSPWTSGGGKTGELFF	TGTGCCAGCAGTCCCTGGACTAGCGGAGGGGGAAAAACCGGGGAGCTGTTTTTT
-	TRBV6-5	many	TRBJ1-5	CASWAGAVNQPQHF	TGTGCCAGCTGGGCAGGGGCGGTCAATCAGCCCCAGCATTTT
-	TRBV29-1	-	TRBJ2-1	CSAAGRTYNEQFF	TGCAGCGCCGCGGGGCGGACCTACAATGAGCAGTTCTTC
-	TRBV29-1	many	TRBJ2-5	CSVEDLRRARETQYF	TGCAGCGTTGAAGATCTTAGGAGGGCCAGGGAGACCCAGTACTTC
TRBD2	TRBV12-3/TRBV12-4	-	TRBJ2-3	CASMITSGSTDTQYF	TGTGCCAGCATGATAACTAGCGGGAGCACAGATACGCAGTATTTT
TRBD2	TRBV5-1	few	TRBJ2-1	CASSGAGAYNEQFF	TGCGCCAGCAGTGGGGCGGGGGCCTACAATGAGCAGTTCTTC
TRBD2	TRBV20-1	-	TRBJ2-1	CSARDDGRQDEQFF	TGCAGTGCTAGAGATGACGGGAGGCAGGATGAGCAGTTCTTC
-	TRBV3-1	-	TRBJ1-4	CASSSRFPSVSEKLFF	TGTGCCAGCAGCTCACGGTTCCCTAGTGTTAGTGAAAAACTGTTTTTT
-	TRBV20-1	-	TRBJ2-5	CSATSDSETQYF	TGCAGTGCCACCTCAGATTCAGAGACCCAGTACTTC
-	TRBV18	-	TRBJ2-5	CASSPLPRAGGETQYF	TGTGCCAGCTCACCCCTCCCCAGGGCCGGAGGAGAGACCCAGTACTTC
-	TRBV12-3/TRBV12-4	many	TRBJ2-1	CASRGAGTEINEQFF	TGTGCCAGCAGGGGGGCGGGGACAGAAATCAATGAGCAGTTCTTC
TRBD2	TRBV5-1	many	TRBJ2-1	CASSSAGGPRNNEQFF	TGCGCCAGCAGCTCAGCGGGAGGGCCTAGGAACAATGAGCAGTTCTTC
-	TRBV6-5	few	TRBJ2-2	CASSFVSGTGELFF	TGTGCCAGCAGTTTTGTGTCAGGCACCGGGGAGCTGTTTTTT
-	TRBV10-3	-	TRBJ1-5	CAISESNGGVFNQPQHF	TGTGCCATCAGTGAGTCAAACGGGGGTGTCTTTAATCAGCCCCAGCATTTT
-	TRBV21-1	many	TRBJ2-3	CASSKSSGFRSTDTQYF	TGTGCCAGCAGCAAGTCTAGCGGGTTCCGTAGCACAGATACGCAGTATTTT
-	TRBV4-1	-	TRBJ2-6	CASSPTGGGGANVLTF	TGCGCCAGCAGCCCCACTGGGGGTGGTGGGGCCAACGTCCTGACTTTC
TRBD2	TRBV3-1	many	TRBJ2-1	CASSQGSSGRGNEQFF	TGTGCCAGCAGCCAAGGATCGAGCGGGAGAGGAAATGAGCAGTTCTTC
-	TRBV4-1	-	TRBJ2-1	CASSQEALTSDEQFF	TGCGCCAGCAGCCAGGAGGCCCTTACTAGTGATGAGCAGTTCTTC
-	TRBV7-2	few	TRBJ1-1	CASSVDGAEAFF	TGTGCCAGCAGCGTGGACGGGGCTGAAGCTTTCTTT
-	TRBV29-1	many	TRBJ1-2	CSVEGLEGVSYTF	TGCAGCGTTGAAGGATTGGAGGGAGTCAGCTACACCTTC
-	TRBV7-2	many	TRBJ2-3	CASSSQGSSTDTQYF	TGTGCCAGCAGCTCACAGGGTTCTAGCACAGATACGCAGTATTTT